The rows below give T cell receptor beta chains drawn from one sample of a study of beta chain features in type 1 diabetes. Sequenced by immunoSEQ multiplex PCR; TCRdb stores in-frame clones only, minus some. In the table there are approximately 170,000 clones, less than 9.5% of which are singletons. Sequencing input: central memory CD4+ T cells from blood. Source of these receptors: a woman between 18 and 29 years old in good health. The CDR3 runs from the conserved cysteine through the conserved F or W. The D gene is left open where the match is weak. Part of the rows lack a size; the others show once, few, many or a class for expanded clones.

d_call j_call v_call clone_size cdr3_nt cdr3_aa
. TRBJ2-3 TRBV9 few TGTGCCAGCAGCTCATGGGCTAGCACAGATACGCAGTATTTT CASSSWASTDTQYF
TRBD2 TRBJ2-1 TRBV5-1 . TGCGCCAGCAGCTTGACGAGCGGGGCCTACAATGAGCAGTTCTTC CASSLTSGAYNEQFF
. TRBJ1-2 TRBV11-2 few TGTGCCAGCAGCTTAGAAGGGGCGGCTAACTATGGCTACACCTTC CASSLEGAANYGYTF
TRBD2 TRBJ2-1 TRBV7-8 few TGTGCCAGCAGCGCCTCGACTAGCGGGAATGAGCAGTTCTTC CASSASTSGNEQFF
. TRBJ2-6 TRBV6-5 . TGTGCCAGCAGTGTACAGAGCTCTGGGGCCAACGTCCTGACTTTC CASSVQSSGANVLTF
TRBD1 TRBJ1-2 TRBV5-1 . TGCGCCAGCAGCTGGGACAGATACTATGGCTACACCTTC CASSWDRYYGYTF
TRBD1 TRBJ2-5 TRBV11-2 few TGTGCCAGCAGCCCTAGGACAGGCCTGCAAGAGACCCAGTACTTC CASSPRTGLQETQYF
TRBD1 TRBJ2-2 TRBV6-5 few TGTGCCAGCAGTCTTCAAAACCAGGGGGAAGGGGAGCTGTTTTTT CASSLQNQGEGELFF
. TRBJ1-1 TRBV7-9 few TGTGCCAGCAGCTGGACTGTGAACACTGAAGCTTTCTTT CASSWTVNTEAFF
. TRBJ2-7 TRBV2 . TGTGCCAGCAGACTGGAGTCCTACGAGCAGTACTTC CASRLESYEQYF
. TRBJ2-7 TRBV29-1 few TGCAGCTCTAAAACTTCCTACGAGCAGTACTTC CSSKTSYEQYF